These T cell receptor beta chains were read from a single sample in a study of OX40 agonist ivuxolimab in advanced cancers. Produced via immunoSEQ multiplex PCR; TCRdb's table is partial and in-frame only. Here the sample spans about 76,000 clones, roughly 85% being singletons. The sequences come from CD4+ or CD8+ T cells sorted from blood, collected in a trial of the OX40 agonist ivuxolimab. The receptors stem from an adult with an advanced solid tumor such as melanoma, head and neck, liver or kidney cancer. Both conserved end residues are part of each CDR3. Fields, in order: V gene, D gene, CDR3 length, clone size, J gene, CDR3 protein, CDR3 DNA. D genes are given only for firm matches. A row's size may be missing; if present it is once, few, many or a size class.

TRBV4-1	-	14	-	TRBJ1-6	CASSQGPLNSPLHF	TGCGCCAGCAGCCAGGGTCCCCTTAATTCACCCCTCCACTTT
TRBV5-1	-	13	-	TRBJ2-3	CASSPRRGDTQYF	TGCGCCAGCAGCCCCCGGAGGGGCGATACGCAGTATTTT
TRBV7-7	-	13	-	TRBJ1-1	CASSLREDTEAFF	TGTGCTAGCAGCTTACGGGAGGACACTGAAGCTTTCTTT
TRBV27	-	15	once	TRBJ1-3	CASSRQFNPGNTIYF	TGTGCCAGCAGCAGACAGTTCAACCCTGGAAACACCATATATTTT
TRBV11-2	TRBD1	14	-	TRBJ1-1	CASARQGGDTEAFF	TGTGCCAGCGCTCGACAGGGGGGGGACACTGAAGCTTTCTTT
TRBV27	-	15	few	TRBJ1-1	CASSFRRQGGTEAFF	TGTGCCAGCAGTTTCAGGAGGCAGGGAGGCACTGAAGCTTTCTTT
TRBV6-6	-	12	-	TRBJ1-1	CASRPSNTEAFF	TGTGCCAGCAGGCCCTCAAACACTGAAGCTTTCTTT
TRBV18	-	13	-	TRBJ1-2	CASSPPGPDGYTF	TGTGCCAGCTCACCACCTGGGCCAGATGGCTACACCTTC
TRBV18	TRBD1	16	-	TRBJ2-2	CASSTNPGQRTGELFF	TGTGCCAGCTCAACTAACCCGGGACAGCGCACCGGGGAGCTGTTTTTT
TRBV19	TRBD1	12	-	TRBJ1-1	CASSNGDREAFF	TGTGCCAGTAGCAATGGGGACAGGGAAGCTTTCTTT
TRBV19	TRBD2	14	-	TRBJ2-3	CASNKRGSTDTQYF	TGTGCCAGTAATAAGCGGGGGAGCACAGATACGCAGTATTTT
TRBV5-4	TRBD1	16	-	TRBJ1-1	CASSPGTGGRNTEAFF	TGTGCCAGCAGCCCCGGGACAGGGGGCCGGAACACTGAAGCTTTCTTT
TRBV7-9	-	13	-	TRBJ2-7	CAGTRVSDYEQYF	TGTGCCGGAACCCGGGTGAGCGACTACGAGCAGTACTTC
TRBV29-1	-	13	once	TRBJ2-2	CSAGQGGPGELFF	TGCAGCGCCGGCCAGGGCGGCCCCGGGGAGCTGTTTTTT
TRBV25-1	TRBD1	15	-	TRBJ1-2	CASSALRTGFYGYTF	TGTGCCAGCAGTGCCCTTCGGACAGGCTTCTATGGCTACACCTTC
TRBV18	TRBD2	15	-	TRBJ2-5	CASTRLAGVQETQYF	TGTGCCAGCACGCGACTAGCGGGGGTCCAAGAGACCCAGTACTTC
TRBV5-4	TRBD2	16	-	TRBJ2-5	CASSSALAGGLETQYF	TGTGCCAGCAGCTCCGCCCTAGCGGGGGGATTGGAGACCCAGTACTTC
TRBV2	-	13	-	TRBJ2-5	CASRLSGEATQYF	TGTGCCAGCAGATTGTCAGGGGAGGCGACCCAGTACTTC
TRBV2	TRBD1	17	-	TRBJ2-6	CASSEGRGRVGANVLTF	TGTGCCAGCAGTGAAGGCAGGGGGCGGGTCGGGGCCAACGTCCTGACTTTC
TRBV27	TRBD1	14	-	TRBJ1-4	CASSQTGGEEKLFF	TGTGCCAGCAGCCAGACAGGGGGGGAGGAAAAACTGTTTTTT
TRBV10-3	-	13	-	TRBJ2-1	CAISAAEGYEQFF	TGTGCCATCAGTGCAGCGGAGGGGTACGAGCAGTTCTTC
TRBV6-4	TRBD1	18	-	TRBJ2-6	CASSDTRQGAEGANVLTF	TGTGCCAGCAGTGACACCAGACAGGGGGCGGAAGGGGCCAACGTCCTGACTTTC
TRBV7-3	TRBD1	13	-	TRBJ2-5	CASSLTTGETQYF	TGTGCCAGCAGCTTAACGACAGGGGAGACCCAGTACTTC
TRBV10-2	TRBD2	16	-	TRBJ2-1	CASSSPTSGSYNEQFF	TGCGCCAGCAGTTCACCTACTAGCGGCTCCTACAATGAGCAGTTCTTC
TRBV5-1	TRBD1	15	-	TRBJ2-1	CASSPGTGGYNEQFF	TGCGCCAGCAGCCCCGGGACAGGGGGATACAATGAGCAGTTCTTC
TRBV9	-	15	once	TRBJ1-5	CASSETGEVSQPQHF	TGTGCCAGCAGCGAGACGGGGGAGGTTTCTCAGCCCCAGCATTTT
TRBV5-1	-	16	-	TRBJ2-7	CASSSRDRLPPYEQYF	TGCGCCAGCAGCAGCCGGGACCGCCTTCCACCCTACGAGCAGTACTTC
TRBV6-6	TRBD1	15	-	TRBJ1-4	CASSYQGQGYEKLFF	TGTGCCAGCAGTTACCAGGGACAGGGGTATGAAAAACTGTTTTTT
TRBV7-2	-	14	once	TRBJ1-6	CASSSGTGFRALHF	TGTGCCAGCAGCTCCGGGACGGGATTTCGGGCCCTCCACTTT
TRBV12-5	TRBD2	17	-	TRBJ2-7	CASGLAPLGGGGNEQYF	TGTGCTAGTGGTTTGGCCCCCTTGGGGGGGGGAGGCAACGAGCAGTACTTC
TRBV7-2	-	13	-	TRBJ1-3	CASSRDSGNTIYF	TGTGCCAGCAGCCGGGACTCTGGAAACACCATATATTTT
TRBV11-2	TRBD1	17	-	TRBJ2-5	CASSFLKGASGGGTQYF	TGTGCCAGCAGCTTCTTAAAGGGGGCTTCAGGAGGTGGGACCCAGTACTTC
TRBV5-1	TRBD2	19	-	TRBJ2-3	CASSLGSGGAHRGTDTQYF	TGCGCCAGCAGCTTGGGTAGCGGGGGGGCCCATAGGGGCACAGATACGCAGTATTTT
TRBV18	TRBD1	19	-	TRBJ2-6	CASSPPGGQGVSGANVLTF	TGTGCCAGCTCACCACCGGGGGGACAGGGCGTCTCTGGGGCCAACGTCCTGACTTTC
TRBV7-2	-	15	-	TRBJ1-5	CASSFTGTGMEPQHF	TGTGCCAGCAGCTTTACCGGGACCGGGATGGAGCCCCAGCATTTT
TRBV9	TRBD1	14	-	TRBJ2-5	CASSVGDRQETQYF	TGTGCCAGCAGCGTAGGGGACAGGCAAGAGACCCAGTACTTC
TRBV5-5	-	13	-	TRBJ2-6	CASSLYGANVLTF	TGTGCCAGCAGCCTGTATGGGGCCAACGTCCTGACTTTC
TRBV5-6	TRBD1	17	few	TRBJ2-4	CASSLDRDRLAKNIQYF	TGTGCCAGCAGCTTAGACCGGGACAGATTAGCCAAAAACATTCAGTACTTC
TRBV7-8	-	13	few	TRBJ1-5	CASSLPGFQPQHF	TGTGCCAGCAGCTTACCGGGGTTTCAGCCCCAGCATTTT
TRBV7-3	TRBD1	16	-	TRBJ2-3	CASSSTTGLSTDTQYF	TGTGCCAGCAGCTCTACGACAGGGCTTAGCACAGATACGCAGTATTTT
TRBV19	TRBD1	17	-	TRBJ1-1	CASSLRQGSDRNTEAFF	TGTGCCAGTAGTCTCCGACAGGGAAGCGATAGGAACACTGAAGCTTTCTTT
TRBV18	-	16	-	TRBJ2-3	CASSPPGPLSTDTQYF	TGTGCCAGCTCACCACCGGGCCCGCTTAGCACAGATACGCAGTATTTT
TRBV6-5	TRBD1	14	-	TRBJ2-7	CASRKGQNSYEQYF	TGTGCCAGCAGGAAGGGACAGAACTCCTACGAGCAGTACTTC
TRBV10-3	TRBD1	15	-	TRBJ2-2	CAISRDRRNTGELFF	TGTGCCATCAGCCGGGACAGGAGGAACACCGGGGAGCTGTTTTTT
TRBV9	-	17	-	TRBJ1-3	CASSLSFAAVSGNTIYF	TGTGCCAGCAGCCTAAGCTTTGCGGCAGTATCTGGAAACACCATATATTTT
TRBV4-3	-	16	few	TRBJ1-4	CASSQHKGQSNEKLFF	TGCGCCAGCAGCCAACACAAGGGGCAGAGTAATGAAAAACTGTTTTTT
TRBV30	TRBD2	15	-	TRBJ2-3	CAWSGTSGGAIAQYF	TGTGCCTGGAGTGGGACTAGCGGGGGGGCCATCGCGCAGTATTTT
TRBV6-1	TRBD1	14	once	TRBJ2-7	CASQTGQGAYEQYF	TGTGCCAGCCAAACTGGACAGGGGGCCTACGAGCAGTACTTC
TRBV27	-	16	-	TRBJ1-5	CASSLTAGDSNQPQHF	TGTGCCAGCAGTTTAACGGCAGGGGATAGCAATCAGCCCCAGCATTTT
TRBV30	-	16	-	TRBJ2-5	CAWSVPDIRNQETQYF	TGTGCCTGGAGTGTACCGGACATACGGAACCAAGAGACCCAGTACTTC
TRBV7-9	-	14	-	TRBJ1-4	CASSLGQANEKLFF	TGTGCCAGCAGCTTAGGACAGGCGAATGAAAAACTGTTTTTT
TRBV6-1	-	17	-	TRBJ1-6	CASSESPTSSYNSPLHF	TGTGCCAGCAGCGAATCCCCCACGAGCTCCTATAATTCACCCCTCCACTTT
TRBV27	-	15	-	TRBJ1-2	CASSPRGGGAYGYTF	TGTGCCAGCAGTCCGCGAGGCGGGGGGGCCTATGGCTACACCTTC
TRBV9	-	15	-	TRBJ2-1	CASNSPGTHMDEQFF	TGTGCCAGCAACTCCCCCGGGACGCATATGGATGAGCAGTTCTTC
TRBV10-3	-	14	-	TRBJ1-2	CAIRNPGTEYGYTF	TGTGCCATCAGGAACCCCGGGACGGAGTATGGCTACACCTTC
TRBV5-1	-	16	-	TRBJ2-1	CASSTGTGGPYNEQFF	TGCGCCAGCAGCACCGGGACTGGGGGGCCTTACAATGAGCAGTTCTTC
TRBV9	TRBD1	14	-	TRBJ1-6	CASSLTGESSPLHF	TGTGCCAGCAGCCTGACAGGGGAGAGTTCACCCCTCCACTTT
TRBV11-1	-	16	-	TRBJ2-5	CASSLALDPVQETQYF	TGTGCCAGCAGCTTAGCTCTCGATCCGGTCCAAGAGACCCAGTACTTC
TRBV5-1	-	14	-	TRBJ2-1	CASSLTGTDNEQFF	TGCGCCAGCAGCTTGACAGGGACTGACAATGAGCAGTTCTTC